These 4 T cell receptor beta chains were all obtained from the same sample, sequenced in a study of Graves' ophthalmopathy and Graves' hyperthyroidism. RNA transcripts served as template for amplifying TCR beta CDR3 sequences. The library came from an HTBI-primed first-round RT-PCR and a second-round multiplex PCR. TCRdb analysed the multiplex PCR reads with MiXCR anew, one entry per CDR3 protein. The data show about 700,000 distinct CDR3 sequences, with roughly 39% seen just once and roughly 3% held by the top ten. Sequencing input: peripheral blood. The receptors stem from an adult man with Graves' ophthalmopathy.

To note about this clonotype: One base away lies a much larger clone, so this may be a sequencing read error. This CDR3 is CAISESMVTEALF. As DNA, the CDR3 is TGTGCCATCAGTGAGTCTATGGTTACTGAAGCTCTCTTT. The chain uses TRBV10-3 and TRBJ1-1; D is uncertain. Germline loops: CDR1 ENHRY, CDR2 SYGVKD. The CDR3 has 13 residues.

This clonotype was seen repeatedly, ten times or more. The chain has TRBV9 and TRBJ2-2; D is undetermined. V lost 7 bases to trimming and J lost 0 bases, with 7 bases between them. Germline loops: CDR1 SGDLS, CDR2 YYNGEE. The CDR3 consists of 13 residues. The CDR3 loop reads CASAHSNTGELFF. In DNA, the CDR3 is TGTGCCAGCGCACATTCGAACACCGGGGAGCTGTTTTTT.

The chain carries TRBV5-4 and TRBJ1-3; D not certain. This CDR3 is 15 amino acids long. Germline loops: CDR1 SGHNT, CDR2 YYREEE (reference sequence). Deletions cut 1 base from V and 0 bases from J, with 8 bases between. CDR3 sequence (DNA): TGTGCCAGCAGCTTGTACCGGAGCTCTGGAAACACCATATATTTT. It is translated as CASSLYRSSGNTIYF.

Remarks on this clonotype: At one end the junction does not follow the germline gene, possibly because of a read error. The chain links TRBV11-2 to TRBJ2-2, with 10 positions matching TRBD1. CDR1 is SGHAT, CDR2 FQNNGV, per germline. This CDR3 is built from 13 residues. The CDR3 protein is CASWDRGTGELFF. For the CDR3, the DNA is TGCGCCAGCTGGGACAGGGGCACCGGGGAGCTGTTTTTT. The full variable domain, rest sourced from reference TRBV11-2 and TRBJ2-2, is EAGVAQSPRYKIIEKRQSVAFWCNPISGHATLYWYQQILGQGPKLLIQFQNNGVVDDSQLPKDRFSAERLKGVDSTLKIQPAKLEDSAVYLCASWDRGTGELFFGEGSRLTVL.